In this sample, the clone carrying this T cell receptor beta chain turned up once. Its antigen remains unknown. Possible read error: a much larger clone is one base away. Germline V lookup: CDR1 MNHNS, CDR2 SASEGT. This CDR3 is 12 amino acids long. Trimming took off 8 bases at V and 7 bases at J, with 15 bases between the two ends. This entry is derived from a study of early T cells in non-severe SARS-CoV-2 infection. Study in general: From unsorted whole blood, bulk RNA was sequenced, and the chains remained unpaired.

Study-level findings and limits: Matching with VDJdb favored anti-spike CD8 responses (missing private and CD4 specificities).

TCRdb independently ran MiXCR on the 5' RACE reads; one entry per CDR3 protein. Among roughly 24,000 distinct CDR3 sequences listed, around 3.3% were seen once. The V gene is TRBV6-1, the J gene TRBJ2-7; D is uncertain. This sequence originates from an adult who was a healthcare worker with PCR-confirmed SARS-CoV-2 infection or an uninfected control (not recorded which). Sequences were obtained from whole blood. CDR3 residues: CASRSVTSEQYF. The CDR3 DNA sequence: TGTGCCAGCCGTTCTGTAACCTCGGAGCAGTACTTC.